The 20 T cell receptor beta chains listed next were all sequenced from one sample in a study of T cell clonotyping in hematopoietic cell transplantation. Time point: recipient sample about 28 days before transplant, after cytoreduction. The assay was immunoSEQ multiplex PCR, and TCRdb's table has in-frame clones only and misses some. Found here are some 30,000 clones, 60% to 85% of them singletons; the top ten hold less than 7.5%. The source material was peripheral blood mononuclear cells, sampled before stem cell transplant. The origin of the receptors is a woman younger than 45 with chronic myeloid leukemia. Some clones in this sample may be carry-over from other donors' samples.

The CDR3 nucleotides are TGCGCCAGCAGCGCGGCAGGGGGTGGAAGCGGCTACACCTTC. It codes for CASSAAGGGSGYTF. V usage is TRBV5-1 and J usage is TRBJ1-2, with TRBD1 matching 7 bases. The CDR3 is made up of 14 amino acids. J gave up 8 bases and V 4 bases, and 11 bases lay outside the gene matches. Germline V gene sequence: CDR1 SGHRS, CDR2 YFSETQ. Full variable domain (outside the CDR3, taken from reference TRBV5-1 and TRBJ1-2): KAGVTQTPRYLIKTRGQQVTLSCSPISGHRSVSWYQQTPGQGLQFLFEYFSETQRNKGNFPGRFSGRQFSNSRSEMNVSTLELGDSALYLCASSAAGGGSGYTFGSGTRLTVV.

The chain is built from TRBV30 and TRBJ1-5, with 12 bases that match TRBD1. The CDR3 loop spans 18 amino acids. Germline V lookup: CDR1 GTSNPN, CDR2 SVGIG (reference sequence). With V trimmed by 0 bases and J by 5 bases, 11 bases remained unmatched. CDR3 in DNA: TGTGCCTGGAGTGTAAAGTTGGAGCGGGACAGGGGGCATCAGCCCCAGCATTTT. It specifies CAWSVKLERDRGHQPQHF. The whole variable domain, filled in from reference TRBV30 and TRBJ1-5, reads SQTIHQWPATLVQPVGSPLSLECTVEGTSNPNLYWYRQAAGRGLQLLFYSVGIGQISSEVPQNLSASRPQDRQFILSSKKLLLSDSGFYLCAWSVKLERDRGHQPQHFGDGTRLSIL.

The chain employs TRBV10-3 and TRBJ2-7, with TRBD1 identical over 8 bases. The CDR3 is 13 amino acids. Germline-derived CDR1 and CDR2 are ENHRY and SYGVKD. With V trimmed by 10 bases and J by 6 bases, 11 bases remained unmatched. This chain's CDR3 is CANAGQVGGEQYF. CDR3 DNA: TGTGCCAACGCGGGACAGGTTGGTGGCGAGCAGTACTTC.

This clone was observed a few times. The CDR3 is CASSLTWAEAFF. In DNA form, the CDR3 reads TGTGCCAGCAGCTTGACGTGGGCTGAAGCTTTCTTT. The chain joins TRBV5-5 to TRBJ1-1; no definite D call. The V gene's germline CDR1 is SGHKS and CDR2 YYEKEE (reference sequence). The ends were cut back, 1 base at V and 6 bases at J, with 7 bases in the middle. There are 12 residues in the CDR3. Full variable domain (rest looked up from reference TRBV5-5 and TRBJ1-1): DAGVTQSPTHLIKTRGQQVTLRCSPISGHKSVSWYQQVLGQGPQFIFQYYEKEERGRGNFPDRFSARQFPNYSSELNVNALLLGDSALYLCASSLTWAEAFFGQGTRLTVV.

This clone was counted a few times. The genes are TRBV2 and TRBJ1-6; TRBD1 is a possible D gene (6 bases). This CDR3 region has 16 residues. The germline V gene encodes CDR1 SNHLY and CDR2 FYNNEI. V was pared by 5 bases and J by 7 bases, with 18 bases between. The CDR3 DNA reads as TGTGCCAGCAGTTGGCAGGGGAGGCTTACGAATTCACCCCTCCACTTT. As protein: CASSWQGRLTNSPLHF.

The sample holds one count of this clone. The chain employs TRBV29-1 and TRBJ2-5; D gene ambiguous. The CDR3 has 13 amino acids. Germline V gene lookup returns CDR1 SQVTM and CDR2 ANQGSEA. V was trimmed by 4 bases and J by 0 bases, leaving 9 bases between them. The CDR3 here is CSVVSPYQETQYF. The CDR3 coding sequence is TGCAGCGTTGTTTCCCCGTACCAAGAGACCCAGTACTTC.

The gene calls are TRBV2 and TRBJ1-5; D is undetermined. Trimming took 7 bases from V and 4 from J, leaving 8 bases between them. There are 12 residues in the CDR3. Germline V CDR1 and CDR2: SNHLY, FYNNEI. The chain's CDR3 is CASIPGNQPQHF. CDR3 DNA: TGTGCCAGCATTCCGGGGAATCAGCCCCAGCATTTT.

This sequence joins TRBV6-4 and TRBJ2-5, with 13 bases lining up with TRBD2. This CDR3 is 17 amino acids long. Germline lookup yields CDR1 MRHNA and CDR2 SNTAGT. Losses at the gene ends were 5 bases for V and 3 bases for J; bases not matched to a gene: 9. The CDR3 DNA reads TGTGCCAGCAGTCCAGGGACTAGCGGGGAAAATAAAGAGACCCAGTACTTC. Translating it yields CASSPGTSGENKETQYF.

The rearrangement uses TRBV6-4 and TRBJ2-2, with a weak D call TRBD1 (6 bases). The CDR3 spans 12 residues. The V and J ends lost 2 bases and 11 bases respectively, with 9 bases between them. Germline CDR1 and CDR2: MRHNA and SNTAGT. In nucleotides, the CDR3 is TGTGCCAGCAGTGACGGGACACGTGAGCTGTTTTTT. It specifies CASSDGTRELFF.

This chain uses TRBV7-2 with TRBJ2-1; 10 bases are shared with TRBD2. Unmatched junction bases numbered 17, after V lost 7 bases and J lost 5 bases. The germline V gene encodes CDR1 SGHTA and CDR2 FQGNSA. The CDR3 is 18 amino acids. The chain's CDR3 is CASNKRGGRTPSHNEQFF. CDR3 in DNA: TGTGCCAGCAACAAGCGGGGGGGCCGAACGCCGTCACACAATGAGCAGTTCTTC.

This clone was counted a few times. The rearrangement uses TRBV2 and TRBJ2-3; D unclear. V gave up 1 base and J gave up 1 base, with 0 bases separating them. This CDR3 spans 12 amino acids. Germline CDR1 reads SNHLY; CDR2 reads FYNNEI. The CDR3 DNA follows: TGTGCCAGCAGTGAAGGCACAGATACGCAGTATTTT. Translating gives CASSEGTDTQYF.

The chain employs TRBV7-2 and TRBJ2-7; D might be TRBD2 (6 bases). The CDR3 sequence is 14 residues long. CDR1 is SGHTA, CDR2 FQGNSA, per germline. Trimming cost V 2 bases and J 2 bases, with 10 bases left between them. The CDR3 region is CASSLLGGPYEQYV. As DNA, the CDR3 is TGTGCCAGCAGCTTACTCGGGGGACCCTACGAGCAGTACGTC.

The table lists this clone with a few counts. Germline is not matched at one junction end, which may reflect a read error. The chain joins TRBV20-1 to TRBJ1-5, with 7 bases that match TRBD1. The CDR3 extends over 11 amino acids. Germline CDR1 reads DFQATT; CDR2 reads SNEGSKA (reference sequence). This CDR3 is CSASEDRKPYF. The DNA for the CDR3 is TGCAGTGCTAGTGAGGACAGGAAGCCATATTTT.

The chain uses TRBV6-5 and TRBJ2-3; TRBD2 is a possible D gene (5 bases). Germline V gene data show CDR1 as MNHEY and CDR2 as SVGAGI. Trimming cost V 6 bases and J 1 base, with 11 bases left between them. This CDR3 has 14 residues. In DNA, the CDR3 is TGTGCCAGCAGGAAAAAGGGAGGCACAGATACGCAGTATTTT. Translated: CASRKKGGTDTQYF.

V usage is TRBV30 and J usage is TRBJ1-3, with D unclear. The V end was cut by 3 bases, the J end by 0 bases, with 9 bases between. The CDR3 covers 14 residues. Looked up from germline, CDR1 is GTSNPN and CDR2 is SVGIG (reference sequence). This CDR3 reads CAWSVKSSGNTIYF. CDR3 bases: TGTGCCTGGAGCGTAAAGAGCTCTGGAAACACCATATATTTT.

Here the CDR3 DNA reads TGCGCCAGCAGCTTGGAAAATCCAGTGATCTATGGCTACACCTTC. Its protein product is CASSLENPVIYGYTF. The V and J genes are TRBV5-1 and TRBJ1-2; no reliable D call. This CDR3 has 15 residues. V was shortened by 0 bases and J by 4 bases, with 13 bases between the two germline ends. Germline CDR1 and CDR2: SGHRS and YFSETQ. Full variable domain (outside the CDR3, taken from reference TRBV5-1 and TRBJ1-2): KAGVTQTPRYLIKTRGQQVTLSCSPISGHRSVSWYQQTPGQGLQFLFEYFSETQRNKGNFPGRFSGRQFSNSRSEMNVSTLELGDSALYLCASSLENPVIYGYTFGSGTRLTVV.

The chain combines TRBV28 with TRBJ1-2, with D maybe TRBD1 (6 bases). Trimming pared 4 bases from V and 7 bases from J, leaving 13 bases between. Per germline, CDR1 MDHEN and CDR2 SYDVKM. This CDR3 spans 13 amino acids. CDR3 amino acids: CASSSTGLSGYTF. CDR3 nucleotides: TGTGCCAGCAGTTCCACAGGGCTTAGTGGCTACACCTTC.

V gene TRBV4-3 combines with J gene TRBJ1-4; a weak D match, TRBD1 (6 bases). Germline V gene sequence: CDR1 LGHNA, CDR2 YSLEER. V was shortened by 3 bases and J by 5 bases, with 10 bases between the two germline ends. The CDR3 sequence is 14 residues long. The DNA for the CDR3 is TGCGCCAGCAGCCACGGGGGCGGGAATGAAAAACTGTTTTTT. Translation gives CASSHGGGNEKLFF.

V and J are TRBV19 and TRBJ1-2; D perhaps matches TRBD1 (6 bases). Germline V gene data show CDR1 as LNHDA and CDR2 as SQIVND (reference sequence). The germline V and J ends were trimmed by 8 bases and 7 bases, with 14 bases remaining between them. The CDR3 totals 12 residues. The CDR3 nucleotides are TGTGCCAGTTCGACCGGGACACTTGGCTACACCTTC. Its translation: CASSTGTLGYTF.

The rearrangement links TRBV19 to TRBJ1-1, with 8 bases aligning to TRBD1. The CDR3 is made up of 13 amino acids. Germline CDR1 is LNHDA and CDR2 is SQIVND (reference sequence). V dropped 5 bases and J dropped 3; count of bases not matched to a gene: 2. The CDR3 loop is CASSDRGDTEAFF. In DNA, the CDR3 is TGTGCCAGTAGTGACAGGGGTGACACTGAAGCTTTCTTT.